This T cell receptor beta chain is drawn from a study of cytotoxic CD8 clonotypes in ibrutinib-treated CLL. Concerning this clone itself: Antigen: not known.

Study-wide results and caveats: Sampling schedules were unmatched across sustained-remission and progressing patients. Patients showed higher baseline clonality than age-matched healthy donors, and it tracked circulating CD8+ T-cell counts.

Method: immunoSEQ multiplex PCR; TCRdb's copy keeps in-frame clones and lacks some. The top ten clones hold around 3% of a sample with approximately 130,000 clones, approximately 81% of them seen once. With 2 bases removed from V and 1 base from J, the gap between germline ends came to 14 bases. The CDR3 length is 16 residues. Germline loops: CDR1 LGHNA, CDR2 YSLEER. The authors obtained approximately 2.2 micrograms of genomic DNA from cryopreserved PBMCs for TCR beta libraries. The clonotype was recovered from a human donor with chronic lymphocytic leukemia. V is TRBV4-3 and J is TRBJ1-1; no firm D call. The material was PBMCs, obtained after 24 months of ibrutinib treatment. CDR3 amino acids: CASSQFLLERNTEAFF. The CDR3 nucleotides read TGCGCCAGCAGCCAATTCTTATTGGAGAGGAACACTGAAGCTTTCTTT.